The 10 T cell receptor beta chains below come from one sample, sequenced in a study of blood T cell repertoires in COVID-19. This table comes from immunoSEQ multiplex PCR, and its TCRdb copy is limited to in-frame clones, with some not included. The data contain roughly 200,000 clones, approximately 91% of them singletons. Sequencing was performed on peripheral blood. The receptors come from a middle-aged woman who had recovered from COVID-19.

The chain uses TRBV19 and TRBJ2-3, with TRBD2 matching over 12 bases. The CDR3 is made up of 18 amino acids. CDR1 LNHDA and CDR2 SQIVND come from the germline V gene (reference sequence). The V gene end was trimmed by 3 bases and the J gene end by 0 bases; junction bases not matched to a gene: 7. The CDR3: CASSISGTSGPSTDTQYF. In DNA form, the CDR3 reads TGTGCCAGTAGTATTTCAGGGACTAGCGGGCCTAGCACAGATACGCAGTATTTT. The full variable domain, completed using reference TRBV19 and TRBJ2-3, is DGGITQSPKYLFRKEGQNVTLSCEQNLNHDAMYWYRQDPGQGLRLIYYSQIVNDFQKGDIAEGYSVSREKKESFPLTVTSAQKNPTAFYLCASSISGTSGPSTDTQYFGPGTRLTVL.

The chain carries TRBV7-9 and TRBJ2-5; D unclear. V dropped 4 bases and J dropped 5 bases, with 8 bases sitting between them. CDR3 length: 12 residues. The germline V gene encodes CDR1 SEHNR and CDR2 FQNEAQ (reference sequence). The CDR3 bases are TGTGCCAGCAGCTCTAGTTCGGAGACCCAGTACTTC. Translation gives CASSSSSETQYF.

The chain recombines TRBV7-3 with TRBJ2-3, with 7 positions matching TRBD2. The CDR3 length is 13 residues. Trimming at V came to 5 bases and at J to 5 bases, leaving 4 bases not matched to a gene. CDR1 and CDR2 (germline): SGHTA, FQGTGA. CDR3 DNA sequence: TGTGCCAGCAGCGCCGGACTAGAAGATACGCAGTATTTT. It codes for CASSAGLEDTQYF.

The V and J genes are TRBV27 and TRBJ1-4, with D perhaps matching TRBD1 (5 bases). Germline V gene lookup returns CDR1 MNHEY and CDR2 SMNVEV (reference sequence). The CDR3 has 13 residues. Trimming took off 5 bases at V and 8 bases at J, with 12 bases between the two ends. In DNA, the CDR3 is TGTGCCAGCAGTCTCCGGGACTCAGAAAAACTGTTTTTT. It is translated as CASSLRDSEKLFF.

The rearrangement links TRBV27 to TRBJ2-7, with TRBD2 matching 11 bases. The CDR3 length is 17 residues. Germline trimming cut 0 bases from V and 5 bases from J; bases unmatched to any gene: 9. The germline V gene encodes CDR1 MNHEY and CDR2 SMNVEV (reference sequence). The DNA of the CDR3 is TGTGCCAGCAGTTTATCTGTAATAGCGGGAGGGCCCGACGAGCAGTACTTC. Amino acid sequence: CASSLSVIAGGPDEQYF.

This sequence joins TRBV2 and TRBJ1-3; the D is unclear. The CDR3 sequence is 14 residues long. V shed 3 bases and J shed 0 bases, with 6 bases lying between them. Germline V gene sequence: CDR1 SNHLY, CDR2 FYNNEI. For the CDR3, the DNA is TGTGCCAGCAGTGAGTGGCTCTCTGGAAACACCATATATTTT. This gives the protein CASSEWLSGNTIYF.

The V and J genes are TRBV4-2 and TRBJ2-3; TRBD1 aligns across 10 bases. The V gene end was trimmed by 0 bases and the J gene end by 8 bases; junction bases not matched to a gene: 14. Germline loops: CDR1 LGHNA, CDR2 YNFKEQ. The CDR3 is 18 residues long. CDR3 in amino acids: CASSQDWGQGLGKGTQYF. Here the CDR3 DNA reads TGTGCCAGCAGCCAAGATTGGGGACAGGGGTTGGGGAAGGGTACGCAGTATTTT.

The J gene is TRBJ2-7, the V gene TRBV29-1, with TRBD2 matching 13 bases. This CDR3 contains 14 residues. The germline V gene has CDR1 SQVTM and CDR2 ANQGSEA. V gave up 5 bases and J gave up 6 bases; unmatched junction bases: 7. CDR3 coding DNA: TGCAGCGTTCGAGGACTAGCGGGAGCCTCCGAGCAGTACTTC. The encoded protein is CSVRGLAGASEQYF.

The chain carries TRBV18 and TRBJ2-7, with 8 positions matching TRBD1. This CDR3 comprises 13 residues. Trimming cost V 3 bases and J 5 bases; bases outside gene matches: 3. Germline assignment: CDR1 KGHSH and CDR2 LQKENI. The CDR3 spells CASSPTGVNEQYF. The CDR3 nucleotides read TGTGCCAGCTCACCGACAGGGGTTAACGAGCAGTACTTC.

V usage is TRBV19 and J usage is TRBJ1-5, with D perhaps matching TRBD1 (6 bases). Deletions cut 3 bases from V and 5 bases from J, with 11 bases between. Germline CDR1 LNHDA, CDR2 SQIVND (reference sequence). The length of the CDR3 is 14 residues. The CDR3 nucleotides read TGTGCCAGTAGTATTTTGGACAGCTATCAGCCCCAGCATTTT. Its translation: CASSILDSYQPQHF.